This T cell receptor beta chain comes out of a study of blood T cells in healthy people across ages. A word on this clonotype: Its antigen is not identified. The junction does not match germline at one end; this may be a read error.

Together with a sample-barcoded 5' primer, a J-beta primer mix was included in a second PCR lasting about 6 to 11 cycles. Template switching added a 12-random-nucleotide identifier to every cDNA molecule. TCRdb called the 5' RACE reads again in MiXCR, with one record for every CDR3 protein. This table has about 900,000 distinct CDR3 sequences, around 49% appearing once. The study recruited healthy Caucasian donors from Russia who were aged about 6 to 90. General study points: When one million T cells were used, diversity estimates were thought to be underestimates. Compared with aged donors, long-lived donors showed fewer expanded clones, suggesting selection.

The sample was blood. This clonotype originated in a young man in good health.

CDR3 amino acids: CGIGEGDIQYF. The CDR3 region has the DNA TGCGGTATAGGAGAAGGGGACATTCAGTACTTC. The J gene is TRBJ2-4, the V gene TRBV10-3; D perhaps matches TRBD1 (5 bases). Germline assignment: CDR1 ENHRY and CDR2 SYGVKD. The CDR3 has 11 residues.